This T cell receptor beta chain appears in the sequencing data of a study of cytotoxic CD8 clonotypes in ibrutinib-treated CLL. Whole-study results and caveats: Clonality went up at ibrutinib response and then declined back toward baseline at progression.

The sequencing depth, 1 in 200,000 to 1 in 1 million T cells, was the target. TCRdb keeps only in-frame clones here, not all; method: immunoSEQ multiplex PCR. The repertoire holds roughly 100,000 clones, with approximately 82% as singletons. Germline CDR1 reads MRHNA; CDR2 reads SNTAGT. The CDR3 is 14 residues long. V was cut by 4 bases and J by 5 bases, with 13 bases left in between. Turning to this clone: The antigen is undetermined.

This rearrangement joins TRBV6-4 to TRBJ2-3; possibly TRBD2 for D (6 bases). The sequences come from PBMCs, collected after 12 months of ibrutinib treatment. This receptor was taken from a human donor with chronic lymphocytic leukemia. Here the CDR3 reads CASSATGDGDTQYF. The CDR3 DNA follows: TGTGCCAGCAGTGCAACGGGGGATGGAGATACGCAGTATTTT.